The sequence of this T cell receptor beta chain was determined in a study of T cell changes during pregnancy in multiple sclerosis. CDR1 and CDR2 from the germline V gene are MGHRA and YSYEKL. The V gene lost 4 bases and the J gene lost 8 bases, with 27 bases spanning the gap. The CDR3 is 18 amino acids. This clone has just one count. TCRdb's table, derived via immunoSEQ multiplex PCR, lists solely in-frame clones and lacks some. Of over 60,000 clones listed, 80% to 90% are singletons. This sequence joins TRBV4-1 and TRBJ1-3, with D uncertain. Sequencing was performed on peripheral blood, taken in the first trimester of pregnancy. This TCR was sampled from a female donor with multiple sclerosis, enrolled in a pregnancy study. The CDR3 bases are TGCGCCAGCAGCCCGGGATCCGAAGACCTGGTTTTTGGGTACACCATATATTTT. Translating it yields CASSPGSEDLVFGYTIYF.